The 2 T cell receptor beta chains in this list originate from one sample, sequenced in a study of T cell responses to AZD1222 COVID-19 vaccine. Repertoires were generated with immunoSEQ multiplex PCR, while TCRdb's copy carries only in-frame clones and drops some. The table lists tens of thousands of clones, approximately 90% of them singletons. The specimen was peripheral blood, collected on day 0 of AZD1222 vaccination. All receptors derive from an adult in good health.

The V call is TRBV7-9, the J call TRBJ2-1; a possible D gene is TRBD2 (5 bases). Deletions cut 5 bases from V and 0 bases from J, with 17 bases between. The germline V gene has CDR1 SEHNR and CDR2 FQNEAQ (reference sequence). The CDR3 is 17 residues long. The CDR3 nucleotides are TGTGCCAGCAGCCTCGGAGGACTTTCCAGCTCCTACAATGAGCAGTTCTTC. This codes for CASSLGGLSSSYNEQFF.

The CDR3 region has the DNA TGCGCCAGCAGCTCAGGACCAGACCCTAATGAAAAACTGTTTTTT. Its translation is CASSSGPDPNEKLFF. The chain is built from TRBV5-1 and TRBJ1-4; D is uncertain. Germline CDR1 and CDR2: SGHRS and YFSETQ. The CDR3 totals 15 residues. Between the trimmed V and J ends, which lost 3 bases and 3 bases, there was a span of 12 bases.